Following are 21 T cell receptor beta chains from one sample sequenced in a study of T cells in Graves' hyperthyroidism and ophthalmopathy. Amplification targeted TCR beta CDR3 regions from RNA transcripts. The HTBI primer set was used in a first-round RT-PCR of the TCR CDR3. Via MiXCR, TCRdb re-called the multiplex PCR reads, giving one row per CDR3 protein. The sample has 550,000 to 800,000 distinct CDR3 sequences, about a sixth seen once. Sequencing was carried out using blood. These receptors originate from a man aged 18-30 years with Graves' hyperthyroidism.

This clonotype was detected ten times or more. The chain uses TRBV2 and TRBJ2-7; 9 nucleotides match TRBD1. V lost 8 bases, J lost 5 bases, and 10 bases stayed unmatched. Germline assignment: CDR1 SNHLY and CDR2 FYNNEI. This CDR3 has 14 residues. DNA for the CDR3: TGTGCCAGCGCCATTTGGACAGGGGCTGACGAGCAGTACTTC. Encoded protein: CASAIWTGADEQYF.

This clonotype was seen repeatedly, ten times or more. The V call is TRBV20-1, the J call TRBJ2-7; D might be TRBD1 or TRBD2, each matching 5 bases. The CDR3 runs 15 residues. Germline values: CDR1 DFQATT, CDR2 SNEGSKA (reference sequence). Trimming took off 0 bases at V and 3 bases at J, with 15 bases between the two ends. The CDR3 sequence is CSARDLGTADYEQYF. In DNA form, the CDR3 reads TGCAGTGCTAGAGATCTCGGGACCGCTGACTACGAGCAGTACTTC.

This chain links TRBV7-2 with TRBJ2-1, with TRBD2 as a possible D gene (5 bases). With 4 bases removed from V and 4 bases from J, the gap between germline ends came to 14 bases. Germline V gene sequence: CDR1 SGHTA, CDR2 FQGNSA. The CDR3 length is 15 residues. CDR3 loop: CASSSPLLEYNEQFF. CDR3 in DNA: TGTGCCAGCAGCTCACCGTTACTAGAATACAATGAGCAGTTCTTC.

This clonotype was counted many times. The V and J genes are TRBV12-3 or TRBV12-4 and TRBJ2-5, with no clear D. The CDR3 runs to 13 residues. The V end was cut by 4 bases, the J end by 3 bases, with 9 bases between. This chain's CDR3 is CASSYGIEETQYF. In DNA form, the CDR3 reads TGTGCCAGCAGTTATGGGATTGAAGAGACCCAGTACTTC.

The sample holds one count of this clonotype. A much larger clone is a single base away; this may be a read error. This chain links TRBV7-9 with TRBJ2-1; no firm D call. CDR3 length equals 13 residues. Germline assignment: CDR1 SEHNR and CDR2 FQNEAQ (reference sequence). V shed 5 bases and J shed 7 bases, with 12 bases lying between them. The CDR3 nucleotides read TGTGCCAGCAGCAGCTACCCTTCTAATGAGCAGTTCTTC. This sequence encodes CASSSYPSNEQFF.

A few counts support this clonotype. The CDR3 region has the DNA TGTGCCAGCAGTTTAGGCGGGAGGTTCACCTACGAGCAGTACTTC. Translating it yields CASSLGGRFTYEQYF. V and J are TRBV27 and TRBJ2-7, with 8 bases that match TRBD2. V dropped 2 bases and J dropped 2; count of bases not matched to a gene: 5. CDR3 length: 15 amino acids. Per the germline V gene, CDR1 is MNHEY and CDR2 is SMNVEV (reference sequence).

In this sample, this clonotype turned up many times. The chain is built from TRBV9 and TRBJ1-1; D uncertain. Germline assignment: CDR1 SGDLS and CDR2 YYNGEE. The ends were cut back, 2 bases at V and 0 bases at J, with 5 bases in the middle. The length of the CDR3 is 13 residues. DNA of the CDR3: TGTGCCAGCAGCGTCCGAATGAACACTGAAGCTTTCTTT. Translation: CASSVRMNTEAFF.

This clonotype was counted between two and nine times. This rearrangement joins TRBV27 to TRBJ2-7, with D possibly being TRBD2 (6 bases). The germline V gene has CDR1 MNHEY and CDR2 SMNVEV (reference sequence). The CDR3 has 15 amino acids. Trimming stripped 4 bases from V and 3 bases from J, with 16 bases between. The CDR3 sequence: CASSYAGLTSYEQYF. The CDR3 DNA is TGTGCCAGCAGTTATGCGGGATTAACGAGCTACGAGCAGTACTTC.

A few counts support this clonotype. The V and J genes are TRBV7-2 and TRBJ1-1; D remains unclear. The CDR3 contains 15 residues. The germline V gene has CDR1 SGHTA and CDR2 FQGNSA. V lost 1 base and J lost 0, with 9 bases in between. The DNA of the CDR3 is TGTGCCAGCAGCTTAGGCGGAGCCATGAACACTGAAGCTTTCTTT. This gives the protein CASSLGGAMNTEAFF.

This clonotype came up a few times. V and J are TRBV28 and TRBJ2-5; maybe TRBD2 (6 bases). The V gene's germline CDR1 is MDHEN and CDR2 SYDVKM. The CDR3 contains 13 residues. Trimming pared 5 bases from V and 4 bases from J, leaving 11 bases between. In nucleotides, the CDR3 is TGTGCCAGCAGTCCGGGGGATACAGAGACCCAGTACTTC. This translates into CASSPGDTETQYF.

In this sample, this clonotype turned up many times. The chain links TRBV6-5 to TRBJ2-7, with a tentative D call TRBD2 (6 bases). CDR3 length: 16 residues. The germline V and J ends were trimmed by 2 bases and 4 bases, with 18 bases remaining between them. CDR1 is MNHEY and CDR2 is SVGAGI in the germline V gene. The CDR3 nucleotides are TGTGCCAGCAGTTACGCCGGGACTTCTGGGGGTTACGAGCAGTACTTC. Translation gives CASSYAGTSGGYEQYF.

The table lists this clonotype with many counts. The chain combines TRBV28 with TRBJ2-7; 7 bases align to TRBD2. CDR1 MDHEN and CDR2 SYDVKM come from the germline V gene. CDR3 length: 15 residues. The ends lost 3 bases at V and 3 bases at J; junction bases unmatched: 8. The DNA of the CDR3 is TGTGCCAGCAGTTTTTTTGCGGGAGTAGGCTACGAGCAGTACTTC. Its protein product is CASSFFAGVGYEQYF.

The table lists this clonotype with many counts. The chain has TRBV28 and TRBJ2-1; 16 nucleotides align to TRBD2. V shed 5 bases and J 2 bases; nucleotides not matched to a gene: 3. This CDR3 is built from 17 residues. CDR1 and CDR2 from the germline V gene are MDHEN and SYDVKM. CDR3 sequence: CASSTGTSGGAYNEQFF. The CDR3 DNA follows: TGTGCCAGCAGTACCGGGACTAGCGGGGGGGCCTACAATGAGCAGTTCTTC.

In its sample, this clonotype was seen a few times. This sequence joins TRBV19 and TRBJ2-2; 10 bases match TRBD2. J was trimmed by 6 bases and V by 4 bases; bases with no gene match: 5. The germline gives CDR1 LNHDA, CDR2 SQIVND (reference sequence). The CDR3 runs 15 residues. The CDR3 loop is CASSNLAGVPGELFF. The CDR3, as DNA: TGTGCCAGTAGTAATCTAGCGGGAGTTCCCGGGGAGCTGTTTTTT.

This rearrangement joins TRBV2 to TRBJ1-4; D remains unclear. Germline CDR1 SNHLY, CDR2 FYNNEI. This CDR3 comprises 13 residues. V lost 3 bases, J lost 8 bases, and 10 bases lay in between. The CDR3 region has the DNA TGTGCCAGCAGTGATCCCCGATGGGAAAAACTGTTTTTT. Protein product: CASSDPRWEKLFF.

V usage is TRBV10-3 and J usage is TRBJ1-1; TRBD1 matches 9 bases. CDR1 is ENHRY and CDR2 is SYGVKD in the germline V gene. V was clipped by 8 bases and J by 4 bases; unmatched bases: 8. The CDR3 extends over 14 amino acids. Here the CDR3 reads CAIGGTGWSTEAFF. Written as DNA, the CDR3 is TGTGCCATCGGGGGGACAGGGTGGAGCACTGAAGCTTTCTTT.

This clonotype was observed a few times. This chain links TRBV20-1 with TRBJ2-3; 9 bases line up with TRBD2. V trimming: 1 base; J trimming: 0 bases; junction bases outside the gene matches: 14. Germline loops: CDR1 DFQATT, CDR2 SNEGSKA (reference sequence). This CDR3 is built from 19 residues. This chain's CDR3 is CSARGGQGEREASTDTQYF. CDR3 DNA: TGCAGTGCTAGAGGGGGGCAGGGCGAGCGGGAGGCCAGCACAGATACGCAGTATTTT.

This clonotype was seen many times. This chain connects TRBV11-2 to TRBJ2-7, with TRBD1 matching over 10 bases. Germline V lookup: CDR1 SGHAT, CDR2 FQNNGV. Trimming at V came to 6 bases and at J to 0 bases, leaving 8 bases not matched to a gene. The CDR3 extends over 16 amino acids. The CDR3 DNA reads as TGTGCCAGCAGTCGCGGGACAGGGGCCAACTCCTACGAGCAGTACTTC. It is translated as CASSRGTGANSYEQYF. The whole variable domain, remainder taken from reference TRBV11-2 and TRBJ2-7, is EAGVAQSPRYKIIEKRQSVAFWCNPISGHATLYWYQQILGQGPKLLIQFQNNGVVDDSQLPKDRFSAERLKGVDSTLKIQPAKLEDSAVYLCASSRGTGANSYEQYFGPGTRLTVT.

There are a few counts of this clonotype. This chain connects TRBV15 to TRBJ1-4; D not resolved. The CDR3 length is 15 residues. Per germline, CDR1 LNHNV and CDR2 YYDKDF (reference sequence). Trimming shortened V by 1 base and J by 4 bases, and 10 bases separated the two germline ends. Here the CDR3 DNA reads TGTGCCACCAGCAGAGTAGGTGACTATAATGAAAAACTGTTTTTT. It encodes CATSRVGDYNEKLFF.

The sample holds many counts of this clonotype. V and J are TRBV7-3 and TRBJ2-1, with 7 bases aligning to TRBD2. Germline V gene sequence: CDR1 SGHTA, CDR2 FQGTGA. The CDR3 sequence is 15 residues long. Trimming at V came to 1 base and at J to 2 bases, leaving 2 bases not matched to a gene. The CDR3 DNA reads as TGTGCCAGCAGCTTAAATCTAGCGGCCTACAATGAGCAGTTCTTC. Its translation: CASSLNLAAYNEQFF.

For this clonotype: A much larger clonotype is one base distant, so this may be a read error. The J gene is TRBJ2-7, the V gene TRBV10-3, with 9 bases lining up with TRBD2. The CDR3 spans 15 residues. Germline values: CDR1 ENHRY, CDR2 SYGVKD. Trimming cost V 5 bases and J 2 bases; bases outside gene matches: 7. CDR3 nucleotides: TGTGCCATCAGTACCGGGACTAGCAGAACCTACGAGCAGTACTTC. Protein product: CAISTGTSRTYEQYF.